What follows describes a single T cell receptor (beta chain). No antigen is known for it. No much larger clone exists at a distance of one base, and base qualities are not known. Participants in the prospective study were enrolled through a virtual design, were aged about 18 to 100 years, and lived in 24 United States geographic areas. To assign participants to cohorts, the prospective study relied on clinical history that participants themselves reported in a screening survey and a study questionnaire. In the prospective study, mobile phlebotomists collected whole blood, serum and a nasopharyngeal or oropharyngeal swab from each participant. Prospective study participants could optionally give additional blood draws and questionnaires over an approximately 2-month period. Blood samples from the prospective study were shipped frozen or at room temperature prior to DNA extraction. This entry comes from a study of blood T cell repertoires in COVID-19 (dated by TCRdb to about 2020). Describing the broader study: Collaborator samples came from the United States, Italy and Spain and covered acute and convalescent phases of COVID-19. The prospective study material was composed of cDNA or gDNA derived from T cells, B-cell-depleted T cells, or PBMCs. Subjects who had been exposed to COVID-19, were actively infected with it, or had recovered from it provided the deeply sampled blood TCRbeta repertoires that made up the dataset. A freely available public database, intended as a resource for researchers studying the immune response to SARS-CoV-2, is where the repertoires were released. The samples were drawn from the first 160 participants of the ongoing ImmuneRACE study and from more than 1,000 subjects provided by 6 global collaborators. Nearly every sample came with metadata listing a de-identified subject ID, COVID-19 status, age in years and sex. Where HLA class I and class II types were available, the types were taken from metadata supplied by the sample provider, not from assay-based typing. The study at large found these results: Clinical and demographic metadata were provided uncurated, with the amount varying by source and participant.

TCRbeta CDR3 regions were amplified from genomic DNA using the immunoSEQ Assay, a bias-controlled multiplex PCR. Regarding the original processing steps: Nucleated cell counts per sample were estimated from amplification of reference gene primers within the assay. To quantify the absolute abundance of each unique TCRbeta CDR3 rearrangement, sequence reads were collapsed and filtered. For each sample, productive Simpson clonality was calculated by taking the square root of Simpson's diversity index across productive rearrangements. Held by TCRdb, this immuneACCESS table contains in-frame sequences only and omits some clones. Under half of the omission traces to an unresolved V gene where checked; the cause of the rest is unknown. From that table come the V and J calls and clone size; the DNA was used to work out D and trimming. This sample is represented by approximately 180,000 clones; approximately 80% of them were singletons. Of the sample, about 5.5% is held by the ten largest clones.

V and J lose 3 bases and 0 bases, and a span of 15 bases separates them. The CDR3 holds 16 amino acids from the cysteine to the phenylalanine. CDR3 DNA only is kept here, 48 bases in frame from base 1. As encoded in the germline V gene, CDR1 is KGHSH while CDR2 is LQKENI. The sequenced material came from PBMCs or T cells enriched from blood (not recorded which). The chain is made from TRBV18 and TRBJ2-7; the D region possibly corresponds to TRBD2 (5 bases align). The TCR was taken from a woman aged 60-70 years with acute COVID-19. The DNA sequence is given as TGTGCCAGCTCACCGGGATCCGGGATTTTCTCCTACGAGCAGTACTTC. Translated, it reads CASSPGSGIFSYEQYF.